These T cell receptor beta chains were read from a single sample in a study of T cell changes during pregnancy in multiple sclerosis. The table came from immunoSEQ multiplex PCR; TCRdb's copy has only in-frame clones and leaves some out. This sample yields about 57,000 clones, of which approximately 90% are seen a single time; about 3.8% belongs to the top ten. Material: peripheral blood, obtained after pregnancy. The receptors shown here come from a female donor in good health, enrolled as a control in a pregnancy study. CDR3s include the opening cysteine and the closing phenylalanine or tryptophan. The D gene is left open where the match is weak. Clone size, where shown, is once, few, many, or a class for clones that have expanded.

cdr3_nt cdr3_aa j_call d_call clone_size cdr3_length v_call
TGTGCCAGCAGCCCGGGAGGGGGATTCAGCACAGATACGCAGTATTTT CASSPGGGFSTDTQYF TRBJ2-3 TRBD2 . 16 TRBV7-2
TGTGCCAGTAGGCCAGACATGCGCTATGGCTACACCTTC CASRPDMRYGYTF TRBJ1-2 . . 13 TRBV19
TGTGCCAGCAGTCTGGACAGGGACCAGCCCCAGCATTTT CASSLDRDQPQHF TRBJ1-5 TRBD1 . 13 TRBV7-6
TGCGCCAGCAGCTTGGCGGCAGGGCTACCCGACGAGCAGTACTTC CASSLAAGLPDEQYF TRBJ2-7 . . 15 TRBV5-1
TGTGCCAGCAGCTTCGGCCTCAGGGCGCCCAACTATGGCTACACCTTC CASSFGLRAPNYGYTF TRBJ1-2 . . 16 TRBV7-2
TGTGCCAGTACCCGGATAGCGGGAGGTAGCACCGGGGAGCTGTTTTTT CASTRIAGGSTGELFF TRBJ2-2 TRBD2 medium-sized 16 TRBV19
TGCGCCAGCAGCCGGGAGGGGGGGCGGTCCGAGCAGTACTTC CASSREGGRSEQYF TRBJ2-7 TRBD2 . 14 TRBV5-4
TGTGCCAGCAGTCTTAGGTTACAGGGGAATCCCGGGGAGCTGTTTTTT CASSLRLQGNPGELFF TRBJ2-2 TRBD1 . 16 TRBV11-3
TGCAGCGTTGGGCTAACAGCTCCCTACGAGCAGTACTTC CSVGLTAPYEQYF TRBJ2-7 . . 13 TRBV29-1
TGTGCCAGCAGCTCAGGGCGAAATGAGCAGTTCTTC CASSSGRNEQFF TRBJ2-1 . . 12 TRBV5-4
TGTGCCAGCAGCCCCAGATTATCAACCTACAATGAGCAGTTCTTC CASSPRLSTYNEQFF TRBJ2-1 . . 15 TRBV6-5
TGTGCCAGCAGTGTAGCGGGGGGTAACAATGAGCAGTTCTTC CASSVAGGNNEQFF TRBJ2-1 TRBD2 . 14 TRBV25-1
TGTGCCAGCATCTCTCGAAGGGGGGACAGACCTTTCTTT CASISRRGDRPFF TRBJ1-1 TRBD1 . 13 TRBV9
TGTGCCAGCAGCATCAGGGACAGGTTAGACTATGGCTACACCTTC CASSIRDRLDYGYTF TRBJ1-2 TRBD1 once 15 TRBV11-3
TGTGCCAGCAGCAACCACGCCGGGACAGAAGGAAACACCATATATTTT CASSNHAGTEGNTIYF TRBJ1-3 TRBD1 . 16 TRBV28
TGTGCCAGCGGGGACAGGCGACTCTACGAGCAGTACTTC CASGDRRLYEQYF TRBJ2-7 TRBD1 once 13 TRBV7-9
TGTGCCATCACTTATGACCAGGGGAACTATGGCTACACCTTC CAITYDQGNYGYTF TRBJ1-2 . . 14 TRBV10-3
TGTGCCAGCAGCTTGTTGTGGGGGCCCAGTCAGGAGCAGTTCTTC CASSLLWGPSQEQFF TRBJ2-1 . . 15 TRBV5-8
TGTGCCAGTAGTATAGTCGGAACTAGCGATATCCACGAGCAGTACTTC CASSIVGTSDIHEQYF TRBJ2-7 TRBD2 . 16 TRBV19
TGTGCCAGCAGCTTAGCTGCAGGGGGAGGCTACGAGCAGTACTTC CASSLAAGGGYEQYF TRBJ2-7 . . 15 TRBV7-6
TGTGCCAGCTCACCAGCCGGTCCCAATCAGCCCCAGCATTTT CASSPAGPNQPQHF TRBJ1-5 . . 14 TRBV18
TGTGCCTCCACCCCCCCGGGGGGTCAGCCCCAGCATTTT CASTPPGGQPQHF TRBJ1-5 . . 13 TRBV6-5